Shown below are 18 T cell receptor beta chains from a single sample sequenced in a study of T cell responses to AZD1222 COVID-19 vaccine. Clones were read by immunoSEQ multiplex PCR, and TCRdb kept only the in-frame ones, dropping some. This sample has 95,000 to 130,000 clones, with almost 95% found just once. The starting material was peripheral blood, obtained 28 days after the second AZD1222 dose. The source is an adult who received the AZD1222 COVID-19 vaccine.

The chain uses TRBV25-1 and TRBJ2-7; weak D call: TRBD2 (5 bases). V was pared by 2 bases and J by 0 bases, with 11 bases between. CDR3 length: 15 residues. CDR1 MGHDK and CDR2 SYGVNS come from the germline V gene. The CDR3 bases are TGTGCCAGCAGTGAAGAGCGGATGCTCTCCTACGAGCAGTACTTC. Translating it yields CASSEERMLSYEQYF.

CDR3 nucleotides: TGTGCCAGCAGTACTTTTACGAATGAGCAGTTCTTC. The encoded protein is CASSTFTNEQFF. The V call is TRBV27, the J call TRBJ2-1; D is unresolved. Trimming pared 5 bases from V and 7 bases from J, leaving 9 bases between. The CDR3 contains 12 residues. CDR1 and CDR2 from the germline V gene are MNHEY and SMNVEV (reference sequence).

This sequence joins TRBV9 and TRBJ2-5, with 7 bases aligning to TRBD2. The ends lost 0 bases at V and 2 bases at J; junction bases unmatched: 4. Germline loops: CDR1 SGDLS, CDR2 YYNGEE. This CDR3 spans 15 amino acids. As DNA, the CDR3 is TGTGCCAGCAGCGTAGACCTAGCGGTTCAAGAGACCCAGTACTTC. It yields the protein CASSVDLAVQETQYF.

V is TRBV29-1 and J is TRBJ1-1; D ambiguous. Germline values: CDR1 SQVTM, CDR2 ANQGSEA. Trimming removed 6 bases from V and 5 bases from J, with 22 bases in between. The CDR3 has 15 amino acids. The DNA of the CDR3 is TGCAGCGTAGCTCCCGGGTGGGGAAGTGGGACTGAAGCTTTCTTT. It is translated as CSVAPGWGSGTEAFF.

The chain has TRBV5-1 and TRBJ2-3; TRBD2 matches 12 bases. The trim removed 2 bases at V and 5 bases at J, leaving 9 bases unmatched. CDR1 and CDR2 from the germline V gene are SGHRS and YFSETQ. The CDR3 is 17 residues long. As DNA, the CDR3 is TGCGCCAGCAGCTTTAGTCCGACTAGCGGGAGAGAAGATACGCAGTATTTT. It is translated as CASSFSPTSGREDTQYF. Full variable domain (rest looked up from reference TRBV5-1 and TRBJ2-3): KAGVTQTPRYLIKTRGQQVTLSCSPISGHRSVSWYQQTPGQGLQFLFEYFSETQRNKGNFPGRFSGRQFSNSRSEMNVSTLELGDSALYLCASSFSPTSGREDTQYFGPGTRLTVL.

The CDR3 DNA follows: TGTGCCAGCAGTGAGGGGGGGACTAGCGGTACCGGGGAGCTGTTTTTT. Its translation: CASSEGGTSGTGELFF. The chain has TRBV25-1 and TRBJ2-2, with 11 bases lining up with TRBD2. The CDR3 consists of 16 residues. V dropped 3 bases and J dropped 5; count of bases not matched to a gene: 5. CDR1 is MGHDK, CDR2 SYGVNS, per germline.

The V call is TRBV19, the J call TRBJ1-1; no firm D call. Deletions cut 7 bases from V and 0 bases from J, with 18 bases between. The CDR3 runs 16 residues. The germline V gene encodes CDR1 LNHDA and CDR2 SQIVND (reference sequence). Written as DNA, the CDR3 is TGTGCCAGTACCGGTTGGTCACGGCCCATGAACACTGAAGCTTTCTTT. Residues: CASTGWSRPMNTEAFF.

As concerns this clone: A far bigger clonotype differs at one base, so this is likely a read error. The same CDR3 also results from other DNA sequences found in this sample. The V gene is TRBV10-3, the J gene TRBJ1-1; D is ambiguous. V dropped 4 bases and J dropped 1 base, with 4 bases sitting between them. Germline CDR1 ENHRY, CDR2 SYGVKD. The CDR3 covers 12 residues. CDR3 DNA sequence: TGTGCCATCAGTGTGGGGAACACTGAAGCTTTCTTT. This sequence encodes CAISVGNTEAFF.

The rearrangement joins TRBV2 to TRBJ2-1, with D maybe TRBD1 (5 bases). V was clipped by 7 bases and J by 5 bases, with 15 bases between them. This CDR3 is 14 amino acids long. From germline, CDR1 is SNHLY and CDR2 FYNNEI. CDR3 bases: TGTGCCAGCAAAGTGGTCAGGGCGAACAATGAGCAGTTCTTC. Translated: CASKVVRANNEQFF.

The rearrangement uses TRBV19 and TRBJ1-5, with D possibly matching TRBD1 (6 bases). The V gene lost 5 bases and the J gene lost 0 bases, with 23 bases spanning the gap. The CDR3 runs to 19 residues. Germline loops: CDR1 LNHDA, CDR2 SQIVND (reference sequence). The CDR3 spells CASSLGRGSFLSSNQPQHF. In nucleotides, the CDR3 is TGTGCCAGTAGTTTAGGGAGGGGGAGTTTTTTGTCTAGCAATCAGCCCCAGCATTTT.

This chain connects TRBV2 to TRBJ1-6, with 8 bases identical to TRBD1. The V gene's germline CDR1 is SNHLY and CDR2 FYNNEI. The CDR3 extends over 14 amino acids. V shed 4 bases and J 7 bases; nucleotides not matched to a gene: 3. The CDR3 DNA follows: TGTGCCAGCAGTGTTCAGGGGGCCAATTCACCCCTCCACTTT. It codes for CASSVQGANSPLHF.

The V and J genes are TRBV18 and TRBJ1-1; D ambiguous. Trimming took 6 bases from V and 2 from J, leaving 16 bases between them. The V gene's germline CDR1 is KGHSH and CDR2 LQKENI. This CDR3 is built from 15 residues. In nucleotides, the CDR3 is TGTGCCAGCTCCCTAATCTCGGAAGTTAACACTGAAGCTTTCTTT. This translates into CASSLISEVNTEAFF.

The CDR3 nucleotides read TGTGCCAGCAGCTTACTTATAGGTGGAGCCTACGAGCAGTACTTC. Translation: CASSLLIGGAYEQYF. The chain employs TRBV7-9 and TRBJ2-7, with unresolved D. CDR1 is SEHNR and CDR2 is FQNEAQ in the germline V gene (reference sequence). This CDR3 region has 15 residues. V lost 2 bases, J lost 2 bases, and 13 bases lay in between.

The rearrangement joins TRBV5-4 to TRBJ2-1; a weak D match, TRBD1 (6 bases). The ends were cut back, 4 bases at V and 4 bases at J, with 12 bases in the middle. Germline CDR1 reads SGHNT; CDR2 reads YYREEE (reference sequence). The CDR3 extends over 14 amino acids. This CDR3 is CASSARDTYNEQFF. In DNA form, the CDR3 reads TGTGCCAGCAGCGCCCGGGACACATACAATGAGCAGTTCTTC.

This clone was seen just once. V and J are TRBV28 and TRBJ2-7; the match to TRBD1 covers 12 bases. After removal of 4 bases from V and 4 bases from J, the junction contained 5 bases not matched to a gene. Germline V gene lookup returns CDR1 MDHEN and CDR2 SYDVKM. The CDR3 totals 15 residues. The CDR3 DNA reads as TGTGCCAGCAGTTACCTGGGACAGGGGGCATACGAGCAGTACTTC. Translated: CASSYLGQGAYEQYF.

The V call is TRBV24-1, the J call TRBJ1-1, with no clear D. Germline CDR1 and CDR2: KGHDR and SFDVKD. V shed 6 bases and J shed 4 bases, with 11 bases lying between them. The CDR3 spans 13 residues. This chain's CDR3 is CATSSSVGTEAFF. CDR3 DNA: TGTGCCACCAGTTCGAGTGTGGGCACTGAAGCTTTCTTT.

The chain couples TRBV5-4 to TRBJ2-3, with D possibly TRBD1 on 6 matching bases. Germline CDR1 reads SGHNT; CDR2 reads YYREEE (reference sequence). Trimming cost V 4 bases and J 2 bases, with 17 bases left between them. The length of the CDR3 is 16 residues. For the CDR3, the DNA is TGTGCCAGCAGCAGGGGGTCGGGCCACCTCACAGATACGCAGTATTTT. Translating it yields CASSRGSGHLTDTQYF.

The chain uses TRBV3-1 (or the pseudogene TRBV3-2) and TRBJ1-3; no firm D call. The CDR3 totals 15 residues. The V gene lost 0 bases and the J gene lost 2 bases, with 8 bases spanning the gap. Looked up from germline, CDR1 is LGHDT and CDR2 is YNNKEL (reference sequence). The CDR3 DNA is TGTGCCAGCAGCCAAGATTCCGCTACTGGAAACACCATATATTTT. It encodes CASSQDSATGNTIYF.